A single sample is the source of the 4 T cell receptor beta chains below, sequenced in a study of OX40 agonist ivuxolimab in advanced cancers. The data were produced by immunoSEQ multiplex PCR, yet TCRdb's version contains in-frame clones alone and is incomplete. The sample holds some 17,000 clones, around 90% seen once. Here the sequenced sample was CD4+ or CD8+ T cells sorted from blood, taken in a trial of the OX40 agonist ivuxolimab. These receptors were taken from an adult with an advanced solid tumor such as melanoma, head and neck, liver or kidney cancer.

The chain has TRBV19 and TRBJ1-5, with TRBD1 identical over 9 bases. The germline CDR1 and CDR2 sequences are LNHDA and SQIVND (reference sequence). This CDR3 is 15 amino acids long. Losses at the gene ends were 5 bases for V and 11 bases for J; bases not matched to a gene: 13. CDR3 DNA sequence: TGTGCCAGTAGTCCCTCTGGGACAGGGCGGCTGGCCCAGCATTTT. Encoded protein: CASSPSGTGRLAQHF.

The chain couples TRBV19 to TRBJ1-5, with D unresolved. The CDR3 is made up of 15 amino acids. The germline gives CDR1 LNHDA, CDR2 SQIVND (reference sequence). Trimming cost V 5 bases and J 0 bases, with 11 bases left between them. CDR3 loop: CASSVEPNSNQPQHF. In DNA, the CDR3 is TGTGCCAGTAGTGTCGAGCCTAATAGCAATCAGCCCCAGCATTTT.

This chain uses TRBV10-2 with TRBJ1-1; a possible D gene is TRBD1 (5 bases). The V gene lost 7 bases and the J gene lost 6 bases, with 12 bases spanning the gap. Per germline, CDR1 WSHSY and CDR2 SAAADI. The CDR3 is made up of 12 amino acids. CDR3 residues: CASKEGSAEAFF. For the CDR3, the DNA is TGCGCCAGCAAGGAGGGGAGCGCTGAAGCTTTCTTT.

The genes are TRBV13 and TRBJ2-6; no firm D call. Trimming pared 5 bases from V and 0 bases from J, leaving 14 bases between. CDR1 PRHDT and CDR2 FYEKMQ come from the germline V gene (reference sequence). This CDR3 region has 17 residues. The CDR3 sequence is CASSHLRPYSGANVLTF. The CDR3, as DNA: TGTGCCAGCAGCCACCTGAGGCCTTACTCTGGGGCCAACGTCCTGACTTTC.